This TCR beta chain was documented in a study of regulatory T cells in long-lasting Graves disease. Building the TCR beta libraries relied on iRepertoire HTBI primers, and CDR3 regions underwent Arm-PCR. In TCRdb, the multiplex PCR reads were re-called with MiXCR into one record per CDR3 protein. The sample lists hundreds of thousands of distinct CDR3 sequences, roughly a sixth occurring once. This clonotype has a count of ten or more. Time point: newly diagnosed GD, antithyroid drugs for less than 3 months. Generation of the TCR library employed RNA extracted from PBMCs. Graves' disease was diagnosed by American Thyroid Association guidelines. The same sample was also used in a study of T cells in Graves' hyperthyroidism and ophthalmopathy.

The sequence came from a man younger than 35 with Graves disease. Specimen: peripheral blood mononuclear cells (PBMCs), collected at new diagnosis, from a patient treated with antithyroid drugs.

The CDR3: CASSVAGTGGTEAFF. The CDR3 coding sequence is TGTGCCAGCAGTGTGGCGGGGACAGGGGGAACTGAAGCTTTCTTT. The chain links TRBV28 to TRBJ1-1, with 11 bases lining up with TRBD1. Unmatched junction bases numbered 7, after V lost 5 bases and J lost 5 bases. CDR1 and CDR2 (germline): MDHEN, SYDVKM. This CDR3 has 15 residues.